These 9 T cell receptor beta chains were sequenced from one sample in a study of OX40 agonist ivuxolimab in advanced cancers. The repertoire was sequenced with immunoSEQ multiplex PCR; TCRdb's copy has only in-frame clones and lacks some. Altogether 20,000 to 25,000 clones are present, approximately 86% being singletons, with the ten largest covering about 17%. Source: CD4+ or CD8+ T cells sorted from blood, taken in a trial of the OX40 agonist ivuxolimab. Source of these receptors: an adult with an advanced solid tumor such as melanoma, head and neck, liver or kidney cancer.

J is TRBJ2-1 and V is TRBV15; 9 bases agree with TRBD2. The CDR3 contains 16 residues. Germline-derived CDR1 and CDR2 are LNHNV and YYDKDF (reference sequence). Losses at the gene ends were 0 bases for V and 6 bases for J; bases not matched to a gene: 6. The CDR3, as DNA: TGTGCCACCAGCAGAGAATCCAGCGGGAGGTTCAATGAGCAGTTCTTC. Translated, it gives CATSRESSGRFNEQFF.

This clone has a single count. The rearrangement links TRBV4-2 to TRBJ2-1, with TRBD1 as a possible D gene (6 bases). Germline-derived CDR1 and CDR2 are LGHNA and YNFKEQ. V was clipped by 1 base and J by 0 bases, with 13 bases between them. The CDR3 is 17 amino acids. The CDR3 region has the DNA TGTGCCAGCAGCCAAGGGGGGACACCGAGCTCCTACAATGAGCAGTTCTTC. It codes for CASSQGGTPSSYNEQFF.

The chain is built from TRBV5-6 and TRBJ2-5; tentatively, D is TRBD1 or TRBD2 (5 bases each). The CDR3 totals 14 residues. Trimming removed 0 bases from V and 1 base from J, with 7 bases in between. Germline V gives CDR1 SGHDT, CDR2 YYEEEE. CDR3 nucleotide sequence: TGTGCCAGCAGCTTGGGTGGGACCCAAGAGACCCAGTACTTC. Translation: CASSLGGTQETQYF.

This chain connects TRBV2 to TRBJ2-3; D unclear. Germline V CDR1 and CDR2: SNHLY, FYNNEI. The CDR3 covers 12 residues. Trimming took off 3 bases at V and 6 bases at J, with 7 bases between the two ends. CDR3 nucleotide sequence: TGTGCCAGCAGTGATTACGTTGATACGCAGTATTTT. Translation: CASSDYVDTQYF.

This sequence joins TRBV10-3 and TRBJ2-1, with D perhaps TRBD1 or TRBD2 (5 bases each). Germline V gene lookup returns CDR1 ENHRY and CDR2 SYGVKD. The V end lost 2 bases, the J end lost 7 bases, and 9 bases lay between the germline ends. The CDR3 has 13 residues. Here the CDR3 DNA reads TGTGCCATCAGTGAGGCCAGGGAGAATGAGCAGTTCTTC. The encoded protein is CAISEARENEQFF.

This clone came up a few times. This chain links TRBV30 with TRBJ2-7; D remains unclear. The V gene's germline CDR1 is GTSNPN and CDR2 SVGIG (reference sequence). Trimming pared 4 bases from V and 0 bases from J, leaving 4 bases between. This CDR3 comprises 11 residues. The CDR3 coding sequence is TGTGCCTGGAAAGTCTCCTACGAGCAGTACTTC. Translation: CAWKVSYEQYF.

The J gene is TRBJ1-1, the V gene TRBV7-8; unclear D gene. Germline CDR1 reads SGHVS; CDR2 reads FQNEAQ. V was clipped by 5 bases and J by 1 base, with 14 bases between them. The CDR3 runs to 15 residues. The CDR3 DNA reads TGTGCCAGCAGCCAAGGTCAGGTACCGAACACTGAAGCTTTCTTT. Residues: CASSQGQVPNTEAFF.

The V and J genes are TRBV4-3 and TRBJ2-2, with TRBD2 identical over 13 bases. Trimming cost V 2 bases and J 6 bases; bases outside gene matches: 3. Looked up from germline, CDR1 is LGHNA and CDR2 is YSLEER. CDR3 length: 16 residues. The CDR3 coding sequence is TGCGCCAGCAGCCAAAAACTAGCGGGGGGGCCCGGGGAGCTGTTTTTT. This sequence encodes CASSQKLAGGPGELFF.

The chain joins TRBV7-2 to TRBJ2-1; D might be TRBD2 (5 bases). CDR1 and CDR2 (germline): SGHTA, FQGNSA. V lost 4 bases and J lost 5, with 12 bases in between. The CDR3 is 14 amino acids. CDR3 coding DNA: TGTGCCAGCAGCTCCGCCGCGGGCCACAATGAGCAGTTCTTC. Protein product: CASSSAAGHNEQFF. Using reference TRBV7-2 and TRBJ2-1 for the parts outside the CDR3, the full variable domain is GAGVSQSPSNKVTEKGKDVELRCDPISGHTALYWYRQSLGQGLEFLIYFQGNSAPDKSGLPSDRFSAERTGGSVSTLTIQRTQQEDSAVYLCASSSAAGHNEQFFGPGTRLTVL.